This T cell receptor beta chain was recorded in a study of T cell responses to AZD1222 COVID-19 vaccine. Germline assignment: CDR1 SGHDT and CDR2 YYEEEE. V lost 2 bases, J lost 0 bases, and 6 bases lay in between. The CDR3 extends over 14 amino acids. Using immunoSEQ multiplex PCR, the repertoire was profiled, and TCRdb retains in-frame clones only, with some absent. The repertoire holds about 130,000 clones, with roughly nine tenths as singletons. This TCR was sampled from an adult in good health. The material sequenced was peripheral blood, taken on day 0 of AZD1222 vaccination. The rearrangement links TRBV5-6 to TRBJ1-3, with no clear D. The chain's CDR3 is CASSFPASGNTIYF. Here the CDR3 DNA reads TGTGCCAGCAGCTTCCCCGCCTCTGGAAACACCATATATTTT.